The 4 T cell receptor beta chains given below trace back to one sample, sequenced in a study of molecular identifiers for immune sequencing clone quantification. TCRdb re-analysed the PCR reads in MiXCR, keeping a single row per CDR3 protein. The table shows about 640,000 distinct CDR3 sequences, with about 20% occurring only once. Input material: naive CD8+ T cells from blood, with Jurkat cell RNA spiked in. The sample's subset: FACS-sorted CD8+CD4-CCR7+CD45RA+ naive T cells. These receptors originate from a human donor in good health. Some libraries in this study had Jurkat cell RNA spiked in.

This clonotype was observed at least ten times. The chain has TRBV27 and TRBJ2-1, with TRBD2 matching 11 bases. The V gene's germline CDR1 is MNHEY and CDR2 SMNVEV (reference sequence). There are 15 residues in the CDR3. With 3 bases clipped from V and 9 bases from J, the junction kept 7 bases outside the gene matches. The CDR3 coding sequence is TGTGCCAGCAGTTTTGTTAGCGGGGGGGCCGGTGAGCAGTTCTTC. Translated, it gives CASSFVSGGAGEQFF.

This clonotype was recorded at least ten times. The chain is built from TRBV20-1 and TRBJ2-5, with 11 bases that match TRBD1. Trimming at V came to 5 bases and at J to 4 bases, leaving 9 bases not matched to a gene. CDR1 and CDR2 from the germline V gene are DFQATT and SNEGSKA (reference sequence). The CDR3 length is 15 residues. CDR3 nucleotide sequence: TGCAGTGCTGATGGGACAGGGGGGACGAGAGAGACCCAGTACTTC. This encodes CSADGTGGTRETQYF.

The sample holds many counts of this clonotype. This chain uses TRBV6-5 with TRBJ1-1, with D hard to call. V gave up 1 base and J gave up 2 bases, with 5 bases separating them. The germline CDR1 and CDR2 sequences are MNHEY and SVGAGI. The CDR3 totals 13 residues. CDR3 nucleotides: TGTGCCAGCAGTTACTTGAGAAACACTGAAGCTTTCTTT. Translation: CASSYLRNTEAFF.

This clonotype was recorded many times. The CDR3 loop is CASSYWSQGLAGAYEQYF. The CDR3 coding sequence is TGTGCCAGCAGTTACTGGTCGCAGGGACTAGCGGGGGCCTACGAGCAGTACTTC. The chain is built from TRBV6-6 and TRBJ2-7; TRBD2 matches at 14 bases. V dropped 1 base and J dropped 2; count of bases not matched to a gene: 7. Germline V CDR1 and CDR2: MNHNY, SVGAGI (reference sequence). CDR3 size: 18 residues.